This is a list of T cell receptor beta chains from one sample in a study of identical twins. TCRdb called the 5' RACE reads again in MiXCR, with one record for every CDR3 protein. The repertoire holds hundreds of thousands of distinct CDR3 sequences, with approximately 24% as singletons. These data also formed part of another study, on T cells expressing NK-cell markers.

The specimen was CD4+ T cells sorted from blood. The origin of the receptors is a woman under 30 in good health. Both conserved end residues are part of each CDR3. Each record gives: J gene, V gene, D gene, CDR3 protein. The D gene is left open where the match is weak.

J: TRBJ1-1
V: TRBV20-1
D: NA
CDR3: CSAYPPETSNTEAFF

J: TRBJ2-3
V: TRBV20-1
D: NA
CDR3: CSAFSAKGVDTQYF

J: TRBJ2-3
V: TRBV25-1
D: NA
CDR3: CASSGRLADTQYF

J: TRBJ2-3
V: TRBV15
D: NA
CDR3: CATSRDRQDTQYF

J: TRBJ2-5
V: TRBV20-1
D: TRBD1
CDR3: CSARLQGQRETQYF

J: TRBJ2-7
V: TRBV29-1
D: NA
CDR3: CSVEGTQGEQYF

J: TRBJ2-5
V: TRBV9
D: TRBD1
CDR3: CASSAWGTVEETQYF

J: TRBJ1-1
V: TRBV25-1
D: TRBD1
CDR3: CASSGTGVDAFF

J: TRBJ1-1
V: TRBV14
D: NA
CDR3: CASSQASGWDTEAFF

J: TRBJ1-5
V: TRBV6-2/TRBV6-3
D: NA
CDR3: CASSPRPPGVYNQPQHF

J: TRBJ2-2
V: TRBV29-1
D: TRBD1
CDR3: CSVTGVTGELFF

J: TRBJ1-1
V: TRBV12-3/TRBV12-4
D: TRBD1
CDR3: CASSWTDRDAEAFF

J: TRBJ1-4
V: TRBV3-1
D: NA
CDR3: CASSQAVNEKLFF

J: TRBJ2-3
V: TRBV4-3
D: NA
CDR3: CASSLNGLSPFTDTQYF

J: TRBJ1-5
V: TRBV7-8
D: TRBD1
CDR3: CASSSTPDRGQPQHF

J: TRBJ1-2
V: TRBV12-3/TRBV12-4
D: NA
CDR3: CASSPTDSPNYGYTF

J: TRBJ1-6
V: TRBV11-2
D: NA
CDR3: CASSLREASPLHF

J: TRBJ2-5
V: TRBV7-9
D: NA
CDR3: CASSFILGGEETQYF

J: TRBJ1-4
V: TRBV5-5
D: NA
CDR3: CASSSTEGEKLFF

J: TRBJ2-5
V: TRBV7-8
D: NA
CDR3: CASSSSSPQETQYF

J: TRBJ2-7
V: TRBV19
D: NA
CDR3: CASSISESEDEQYF

J: TRBJ2-1
V: TRBV5-1
D: NA
CDR3: CASSGHRNEQFF

J: TRBJ1-1
V: TRBV11-2
D: NA
CDR3: CASSTRGSRRGWEAFF

J: TRBJ2-1
V: TRBV6-4
D: NA
CDR3: CASSDRYNEQFF

J: TRBJ1-3
V: TRBV20-1
D: NA
CDR3: CSRTGAGNTIYF

J: TRBJ2-2
V: TRBV7-3
D: NA
CDR3: CASSLAGTNRELFF

J: TRBJ2-6
V: TRBV28
D: NA
CDR3: CATLPKVSGANVLTF

J: TRBJ2-3
V: TRBV5-1
D: TRBD2
CDR3: CANSGLATDTQYF

J: TRBJ2-1
V: TRBV18
D: TRBD2
CDR3: CASSPRSSGRNLNEQFF

J: TRBJ2-1
V: TRBV5-1
D: TRBD2
CDR3: CASSFLAGESNEQFF

J: TRBJ2-5
V: TRBV6-1
D: NA
CDR3: CAGSQASGPLSGTQYF

J: TRBJ2-1
V: TRBV5-1
D: NA
CDR3: CASSLHVDPGYNEQFF

J: TRBJ2-2
V: TRBV9
D: NA
CDR3: CASSVEVKNTGELFF

J: TRBJ2-7
V: TRBV10-3
D: NA
CDR3: CAISRRDKTYEQYF

J: TRBJ2-7
V: TRBV18
D: TRBD2
CDR3: CASSPGGGRSGQYF

J: TRBJ2-7
V: TRBV7-9
D: NA
CDR3: CASSEINSGPSEQYF

J: TRBJ2-7
V: TRBV30
D: NA
CDR3: CAWSWRSSYEQYF

J: TRBJ2-2
V: TRBV20-1
D: NA
CDR3: CSARVGLENTGELFF

J: TRBJ2-7
V: TRBV9
D: TRBD2
CDR3: CASSVGVGGGSYEQYF

J: TRBJ2-3
V: TRBV29-1
D: TRBD2
CDR3: CSVREAGGRRTQYF

J: TRBJ1-1
V: TRBV6-5
D: NA
CDR3: CASSYKGRVNTEAFF

J: TRBJ2-6
V: TRBV5-1
D: TRBD2
CDR3: CASRRGAGANVLTF